Presented here are 27 T cell receptor beta chains from one specimen sequenced in a study of cytomegalovirus exposure and HLA in healthy donors. The PCR was carried out with 60 Vbeta primers and 13 Jbeta primers. Repertoires were generated with immunoSEQ multiplex PCR, while TCRdb's copy carries only in-frame clones and drops some. This repertoire shows around 120,000 clones, 65% to 80% found once; its top ten account for 2.7%. Sequencing used PBMCs. These TCRs come from a middle-aged woman in good health and CMV-seropositive.

This chain connects TRBV6-5 to TRBJ1-4; D is unresolved. In germline, CDR1 is MNHEY, CDR2 SVGAGI. Trimming removed 2 bases from V and 3 bases from J, with 7 bases in between. There are 14 residues in the CDR3. The CDR3 protein is CASSYRGANEKLFF. Written as DNA, the CDR3 is TGTGCCAGCAGTTACCGGGGAGCTAATGAAAAACTGTTTTTT.

The V gene is TRBV19, the J gene TRBJ2-1, with 13 positions matching TRBD2. The junction had 6 bases not matched to a gene; V was cut back by 2 bases and J by 8 bases. Germline CDR1 reads LNHDA; CDR2 reads SQIVND (reference sequence). The CDR3 consists of 16 residues. CDR3 loop: CASSIPGLAGRDEQFF. In DNA, the CDR3 is TGTGCCAGTAGTATACCGGGACTAGCGGGAAGGGATGAGCAGTTCTTC. The complete variable domain, with remaining parts taken from reference TRBV19 and TRBJ2-1, reads DGGITQSPKYLFRKEGQNVTLSCEQNLNHDAMYWYRQDPGQGLRLIYYSQIVNDFQKGDIAEGYSVSREKKESFPLTVTSAQKNPTAFYLCASSIPGLAGRDEQFFGPGTRLTVL.

V and J are TRBV19 and TRBJ1-4; D uncertain. CDR3 length equals 15 residues. Trimming removed 7 bases at V and 2 bases at J, with 14 bases between. Germline V gene data show CDR1 as LNHDA and CDR2 as SQIVND (reference sequence). Written as DNA, the CDR3 is TGTGCCAGTACCCGCCGGGGAGCGACTAATGAAAAACTGTTTTTT. This codes for CASTRRGATNEKLFF. The full variable domain, its missing parts supplied by reference TRBV19 and TRBJ1-4, is DGGITQSPKYLFRKEGQNVTLSCEQNLNHDAMYWYRQDPGQGLRLIYYSQIVNDFQKGDIAEGYSVSREKKESFPLTVTSAQKNPTAFYLCASTRRGATNEKLFFGSGTQLSVL.

The V gene is TRBV4-1, the J gene TRBJ2-3; D remains unclear. V lost 5 bases to trimming and J lost 2 bases, with 20 bases between them. The CDR3 is made up of 17 amino acids. Germline-derived CDR1 and CDR2 are MGHRA and YSYEKL. The CDR3 loop reads CASSSMEIPALTDTQYF. As DNA, the CDR3 is TGCGCCAGCAGCTCTATGGAGATACCAGCCCTCACAGATACGCAGTATTTT.

The V and J genes are TRBV9 and TRBJ2-5; 12 positions agree with TRBD1. The J call may be in error: the DNA end matches TRBJ2-7 better. This CDR3 is 15 amino acids long. In germline, CDR1 is SGDLS, CDR2 YYNGEE. This CDR3 is CASSGPGQGAPEQYF. The DNA for the CDR3 is TGTGCCAGCAGCGGGCCGGGACAGGGGGCCCCCGAGCAGTACTTC.

The J gene is TRBJ1-1, the V gene TRBV6-5, with 10 positions matching TRBD1. Germline CDR1 reads MNHEY; CDR2 reads SVGAGI. Trimming cost V 10 bases and J 4 bases; bases outside gene matches: 12. There are 15 residues in the CDR3. The CDR3: CATLHVGQGSTEAFF. CDR3 coding DNA: TGTGCCACTTTGCACGTGGGACAGGGGTCCACTGAAGCTTTCTTT.

This chain connects TRBV4-3 to TRBJ1-6; 8 bases match TRBD1. V shed 0 bases, J shed 8 bases, and the junction held 6 bases outside the gene matches. The CDR3 is 16 residues long. The germline V gene encodes CDR1 LGHNA and CDR2 YSLEER. CDR3 region: CASSQEEGDRYSPLHF. CDR3 in DNA: TGCGCCAGCAGCCAAGAAGAGGGGGACAGGTATTCACCCCTCCACTTT.

The chain uses TRBV12-5 and TRBJ1-5; weak D call: TRBD1 (5 bases). Trimming removed 7 bases at V and 9 bases at J, with 22 bases between. From germline, CDR1 is LGHNT and CDR2 FRNRAP. The CDR3 runs 15 residues. The CDR3 sequence: CASAPPGREFLPQHF. The CDR3 bases are TGTGCTAGTGCTCCCCCGGGACGGGAGTTCCTGCCCCAGCATTTT.

Here the CDR3 DNA reads TGTGCCAGCAGACAATCAAATGAGCAGTTCTTC. Translation: CASRQSNEQFF. This rearrangement joins TRBV2 to TRBJ2-1, with D hard to call. The CDR3 has 11 residues. Per the germline V gene, CDR1 is SNHLY and CDR2 is FYNNEI. Trimming shortened V by 6 bases and J by 7 bases, and 7 bases separated the two germline ends. Full variable domain (rest looked up from reference TRBV2 and TRBJ2-1): EPEVTQTPSHQVTQMGQEVILRCVPISNHLYFYWYRQILGQKVEFLVSFYNNEISEKSEIFDDQFSVERPDGSNFTLKIRSTKLEDSAMYFCASRQSNEQFFGPGTRLTVL.

The chain links TRBV4-1 to TRBJ2-5; possible D gene TRBD2, 6 bases. From germline, CDR1 is MGHRA and CDR2 YSYEKL. CDR3 length equals 17 residues. V lost 1 base to trimming and J lost 3 bases, with 18 bases between them. CDR3 sequence: CASSQVTTAGPKETQYF. CDR3 DNA: TGCGCCAGCAGCCAAGTTACTACGGCGGGGCCTAAAGAGACCCAGTACTTC.

This clone was counted only a few times. CDR3 DNA: TGTGCCAGCAGCGTAGTGTCAGGGGGCGGCTACACCTTC. Translation gives CASSVVSGGGYTF. This chain connects TRBV9 to TRBJ1-2; the match to TRBD1 covers 8 bases. The CDR3 is 13 amino acids. Germline values: CDR1 SGDLS, CDR2 YYNGEE. The J segment lost 8 bases and the V segment lost 0 bases, leaving 3 bases of the junction unmatched.

The chain has TRBV5-4 and TRBJ1-2; the D is unclear. The V and J ends lost 0 bases and 5 bases respectively, with 11 bases between them. The CDR3 spans 14 residues. CDR1 and CDR2 (germline): SGHNT, YYREEE (reference sequence). For the CDR3, the DNA is TGTGCCAGCAGCTTGGCGGGTTACCTTTATGGCTACACCTTC. It translates to CASSLAGYLYGYTF.

This clone has just a few counts. This chain uses TRBV13 with TRBJ1-1; D is possibly TRBD1 (6 bases). The CDR3 contains 15 residues. Germline V lookup: CDR1 PRHDT, CDR2 FYEKMQ (reference sequence). Deletions cut 0 bases from V and 1 base from J, with 9 bases between. This CDR3 is CASSLGSRGNTEAFF. Here the CDR3 DNA reads TGTGCCAGCAGCTTAGGTAGCAGGGGGAACACTGAAGCTTTCTTT.

J is TRBJ2-1 and V is TRBV5-1; 7 bases are shared with TRBD2. The V gene end was trimmed by 1 base and the J gene end by 5 bases; junction bases not matched to a gene: 3. The V gene's germline CDR1 is SGHRS and CDR2 YFSETQ. The CDR3 extends over 14 amino acids. In DNA, the CDR3 is TGCGCCAGCAGCTTGAGCGGGAATAACAATGAGCAGTTCTTC. Translation: CASSLSGNNNEQFF.

The rearrangement joins TRBV25-1 to TRBJ2-1; the D gene is possibly TRBD1 (6 bases). The CDR3 runs to 14 residues. CDR1 is MGHDK, CDR2 SYGVNS, per germline. V shed 7 bases and J shed 3 bases, with 13 bases lying between them. The CDR3 loop reads CASTYTGNYNEQFF. CDR3 in DNA: TGTGCCAGCACCTATACAGGGAACTACAATGAGCAGTTCTTC.

V and J are TRBV27 and TRBJ2-3; 7 nucleotides agree with TRBD2. From germline, CDR1 is MNHEY and CDR2 SMNVEV (reference sequence). CDR3 size: 15 residues. Trimming removed 7 bases from V and 0 bases from J; junction bases left unmatched: 7. As DNA, the CDR3 is TGTGCCAGCACATCAGCGGGGACTAGCACAGATACGCAGTATTTT. Encoded protein: CASTSAGTSTDTQYF.

This clone was observed a few times. The rearrangement joins TRBV5-5 to TRBJ2-3, with 11 bases that match TRBD1. Germline loops: CDR1 SGHKS, CDR2 YYEKEE (reference sequence). V lost 7 bases and J lost 4; bases outside the gene matches: 11. This CDR3 comprises 16 residues. Here the CDR3 DNA reads TGTGCCAGCGTTCGAGCCGGGACAGGGGGTTCAGATACGCAGTATTTT. Its translation is CASVRAGTGGSDTQYF. The variable domain in full, completed from reference TRBV5-5 and TRBJ2-3, reads DAGVTQSPTHLIKTRGQQVTLRCSPISGHKSVSWYQQVLGQGPQFIFQYYEKEERGRGNFPDRFSARQFPNYSSELNVNALLLGDSALYLCASVRAGTGGSDTQYFGPGTRLTVL.

This clone has only a few counts. The V gene is TRBV20-1, the J gene TRBJ2-5; D is uncertain. Gene TRBJ2-7 matches the end of the DNA better, so the J call may be wrong. Germline V gene lookup returns CDR1 DFQATT and CDR2 SNEGSKA (reference sequence). This CDR3 is built from 11 residues. The CDR3 nucleotides are TGCAGTGCTCCCCTGCATCGCGAGCAGTACTTC. Residues: CSAPLHREQYF.

J is TRBJ1-3 and V is TRBV2, with D tentatively TRBD1 (5 bases). The CDR3 is made up of 16 amino acids. Germline assignment: CDR1 SNHLY and CDR2 FYNNEI. V lost 5 bases to trimming and J lost 0 bases, with 14 bases between them. This chain's CDR3 is CASSIRQIISGNTIYF. In DNA form, the CDR3 reads TGTGCCAGCAGTATACGACAGATTATCTCTGGAAACACCATATATTTT.

The V gene is TRBV7-8, the J gene TRBJ2-7; 12 positions agree with TRBD1. The CDR3 length is 18 residues. The germline CDR1 and CDR2 sequences are SGHVS and FQNEAQ. Trimming cost V 5 bases and J 6 bases; bases outside gene matches: 17. CDR3 nucleotides: TGTGCCAGCAGCACATACGGGACAGGGGGCCTATTGCCCCTCGAGCAGTACTTC. It specifies CASSTYGTGGLLPLEQYF.

The rearrangement links TRBV18 to TRBJ2-1; possible D gene TRBD2, 6 bases. Trimming took 5 bases from V and 9 from J, leaving 20 bases between them. Germline loops: CDR1 KGHSH, CDR2 LQKENI. The CDR3 runs to 15 residues. In DNA, the CDR3 is TGTGCCAGCTCAGCGGCCGCAGGGAGGTCGGGTGAGCAGTTCTTC. Its translation is CASSAAAGRSGEQFF.

This rearrangement joins TRBV19 to TRBJ1-1, with D perhaps matching TRBD1 (6 bases). V was shortened by 4 bases and J by 5 bases, with 11 bases between the two germline ends. The CDR3 covers 13 residues. Germline V lookup: CDR1 LNHDA, CDR2 SQIVND (reference sequence). The CDR3 reads CASSNGRGTEAFF. DNA for the CDR3: TGTGCCAGTAGTAACGGTAGGGGGACTGAAGCTTTCTTT.

The gene calls are TRBV7-2 and TRBJ2-5, with 8 bases aligning to TRBD1. V lost 6 bases and J lost 5; bases outside the gene matches: 11. This CDR3 region has 15 residues. Per the germline V gene, CDR1 is SGHTA and CDR2 is FQGNSA. The CDR3 DNA sequence: TGTGCCAGCAGTCCCAACAGGGGGGCCGCGGAGACCCAGTACTTC. Protein: CASSPNRGAAETQYF.

V usage is TRBV6-4 and J usage is TRBJ2-1; 13 bases fit TRBD2. Unmatched junction bases numbered 8, after V lost 5 bases and J lost 7 bases. CDR3 length: 16 amino acids. In germline, CDR1 is MRHNA, CDR2 SNTAGT. The CDR3 DNA reads TGTGCCAGCAGTCAGTCCGGGACTAGCGGGGTAAATGAGCAGTTCTTC. This translates into CASSQSGTSGVNEQFF.

V gene TRBV9 combines with J gene TRBJ2-3, with TRBD2 matching over 9 bases. V lost 4 bases to trimming and J lost 5 bases; unmatched junction nucleotides: 8. Germline V gene lookup returns CDR1 SGDLS and CDR2 YYNGEE. This CDR3 spans 15 amino acids. The CDR3 DNA is TGTGCCAGCAGCCCCAGTAGCGGGGGTTTAGATACGCAGTATTTT. Encoded protein: CASSPSSGGLDTQYF.

The CDR3 bases are TGTGCCAGCAGTTTAAGGGGTCCCTACAATGAGCAGTTCTTC. Translating it yields CASSLRGPYNEQFF. This sequence joins TRBV27 and TRBJ2-1, with D possibly matching TRBD1 (5 bases). The CDR3 length is 14 residues. V lost 2 bases to trimming and J lost 2 bases, with 7 bases between them. Germline-derived CDR1 and CDR2 are MNHEY and SMNVEV (reference sequence).

A few counts support this clone. V usage is TRBV11-2 and J usage is TRBJ2-6; TRBD1 is a possible D gene (5 bases). Looked up from germline, CDR1 is SGHAT and CDR2 is FQNNGV. The V gene lost 1 base and the J gene lost 1 base, with 17 bases spanning the gap. CDR3 length equals 19 residues. Written as DNA, the CDR3 is TGTGCCAGCAGCTTAGGCAAATGGGGCAGCTTATCTGGGGCCAACGTCCTGACTTTC. Its protein is CASSLGKWGSLSGANVLTF.